This T cell receptor beta chain was obtained from a study of T cells of healthy individuals. One entry per CDR3 protein results from TCRdb running MiXCR on the 5' RACE reads. The table shows about 96,000 distinct CDR3 sequences, with approximately 15% occurring only once. This CDR3 is 14 amino acids long. Germline loops: CDR1 SGHTA, CDR2 FQGTGA. Trimming pared 2 bases from V and 12 bases from J, leaving 17 bases between. The origin of this receptor is a human donor in good health. The chain joins TRBV7-3 to TRBJ2-1; D perhaps matches TRBD1 (5 bases). CDR3 coding DNA: TGTGCCAGCAGCTTAGTGCCAGGGCTGATGATGCAGTTCTTC. Its protein product is CASSLVPGLMMQFF.